This T cell receptor beta chain was profiled in a study of blood T cell repertoires in COVID-19. Study information: From T cells, B-cell-depleted T cells, or PBMCs came the material, which was cDNA or gDNA.

Germline CDR1 LGHNA, CDR2 YNFKEQ. This CDR3 spans 18 amino acids. The V segment lost 7 bases and the J segment 2 bases; nucleotides outside the gene matches: 10. Using immunoSEQ multiplex PCR, the repertoire was profiled, and TCRdb retains in-frame clones only, with some absent. The data hold a few hundred thousand clones, with about 88% observed a single time. Symptom resolution, clearance, or two negative PCRs marked donors in Cohort 3 as recovered. Sequencing was done on a sample of PBMCs or T cells enriched from blood (not recorded which). V usage is TRBV4-2 and J usage is TRBJ2-6; 11 bases align to TRBD1. The sequence derives from a woman in her 30s who had recovered from COVID-19. The DNA of the CDR3 is TGTGCCAGCATGACCCGGGACAGGGGGTTGGCTGGGGCCAACGTCCTGACTTTC. It specifies CASMTRDRGLAGANVLTF.